This T cell receptor beta chain was recovered during a study of blood T cell repertoires in COVID-19. Trimming removed 3 bases from V and 5 bases from J; junction bases left unmatched: 8. The CDR3 has 15 amino acids. Germline V gene sequence: CDR1 SEHNR, CDR2 FQNEAQ (reference sequence). Using immunoSEQ multiplex PCR, the repertoire was profiled, and TCRdb retains in-frame clones only, with some absent. The data contain over 200,000 clones, less than 90% of them singletons. The TCR was taken from a man between 35 and 55 years old with active or convalescent COVID-19. Sequencing was done on a sample of peripheral blood. This rearrangement joins TRBV7-9 to TRBJ2-7; 9 bases fit TRBD1. Here the CDR3 reads CASSFYRDREDEQYF. The CDR3 DNA sequence: TGTGCCAGCAGCTTTTACCGGGACAGGGAGGACGAGCAGTACTTC.